The 26 T cell receptor beta chains in this list originate from one sample, sequenced in a study of T cells expressing NK-cell markers. TCRdb reprocessed the 5' RACE reads and keeps a single row for each CDR3 protein, giving no DNA. The table lists about 550,000 distinct CDR3 sequences. The source material was blood T cells: a sorted CD56 or NKG2C T cell subset, CD4+ or CD8+ T cells, or bulk PBMC T cells (not recorded which). The receptors were gathered from a young man in good health.

The gene calls are TRBV7-8 and TRBJ2-7; TCRdb indicates TRBD2, and absent DNA this call remains unverified. The germline V gene has CDR1 SGHVS and CDR2 FQNEAQ. CDR3 length: 17 amino acids. CDR3 sequence reads: CASSLVAGPVSSYEQYF.

The chain uses TRBV20-1 and TRBJ2-1; TCRdb returns TRBD1, unconfirmable since there is no DNA. CDR3 length: 19 residues. Germline V gives CDR1 DFQATT, CDR2 SNEGSKA (reference sequence). The CDR3 is CSAIPPSVGSGLSYNEQFF.

The chain combines TRBV19 with TRBJ1-3; TCRdb designates TRBD1, a call that cannot be tested without DNA. This CDR3 contains 14 residues. Germline V gene sequence: CDR1 LNHDA, CDR2 SQIVND (reference sequence). The chain's CDR3 is CASSGRNSGNTIYF.

The chain combines TRBV29-1 with TRBJ2-3. The CDR3 extends over 13 amino acids. From germline, CDR1 is SQVTM and CDR2 ANQGSEA. CDR3 sequence reads: CSVEHGGTDTQYF.

V and J are TRBV4-2 and TRBJ2-4; TCRdb gives TRBD1 as the D gene, but with no DNA this cannot be confirmed. The germline V gene has CDR1 LGHNA and CDR2 YNFKEQ. The CDR3 length is 17 residues. The CDR3 protein is CASSQDLQGATKNIQYF.

The chain recombines TRBV4-3 with TRBJ1-5; there is no DNA to check the TCRdb D call of TRBD1. Germline V gene lookup returns CDR1 LGHNA and CDR2 YSLEER. The CDR3 is 15 amino acids. CDR3 amino acids: CASSHSRGDNQPQHF.

This chain uses TRBV6-6 with TRBJ2-7; TCRdb lists TRBD2, though no DNA is available to test this call. CDR1 and CDR2 from the germline V gene are MNHNY and SVGAGI (reference sequence). The length of the CDR3 is 13 residues. This CDR3 reads CASSLLVTYEQYF.

V is TRBV5-1 and J is TRBJ1-1; the TRBD1 assignment by TCRdb is unverifiable without DNA. The CDR3 has 15 amino acids. CDR1 SGHRS and CDR2 YFSETQ come from the germline V gene. The CDR3 sequence is CASSHGQELNTEAFF.

CDR3: CASSFLPTRNYGYTF. The V gene is TRBV27, the J gene TRBJ1-2. The V gene's germline CDR1 is MNHEY and CDR2 SMNVEV (reference sequence). This CDR3 has 15 amino acids.

This sequence joins TRBV7-2 and TRBJ2-5; TCRdb proposes TRBD2, but this gene call is untestable without DNA. CDR3 length: 15 amino acids. Germline assignment: CDR1 SGHTA and CDR2 FQGNSA. The CDR3 region is CASSDRREAQETQYF.

V gene TRBV18 combines with J gene TRBJ2-1; no DNA is available, so the TRBD1 call from TCRdb remains unchecked. Per the germline V gene, CDR1 is KGHSH and CDR2 is LQKENI. The CDR3 extends over 16 amino acids. CDR3 in amino acids: CASSPTGPGQYNEQFF.

The J gene is TRBJ2-5, the V gene TRBV20-1; TCRdb gives TRBD1 as the D gene, but with no DNA this cannot be confirmed. The germline CDR1 and CDR2 sequences are DFQATT and SNEGSKA (reference sequence). The CDR3 is 13 residues long. CDR3 in amino acids: CSARVGREETQYF.

The CDR3 here is CASSQGPGEDHNEQFF. This chain joins TRBV4-1 and TRBJ2-1; TCRdb's D gene call, TRBD1, goes unchecked for lack of DNA. The CDR3 totals 16 residues. Germline V CDR1 and CDR2: MGHRA, YSYEKL.

The V call is TRBV20-1, the J call TRBJ1-2; TCRdb lists TRBD1, though no DNA is available to test this call. Germline V gene lookup returns CDR1 DFQATT and CDR2 SNEGSKA (reference sequence). The CDR3 spans 15 residues. This CDR3 is CSARDLGQAERGYTF.

This chain joins TRBV2 and TRBJ1-1; with no DNA, the TCRdb D assignment of TRBD1 cannot be verified. The CDR3 sequence is 15 residues long. Germline CDR1 SNHLY, CDR2 FYNNEI. CDR3 loop: CASSVTGAGNTEAFF.

V usage is TRBV29-1 and J usage is TRBJ2-5; the TRBD2 assignment by TCRdb is unverifiable without DNA. The germline CDR1 and CDR2 sequences are SQVTM and ANQGSEA. This CDR3 comprises 14 residues. The CDR3 loop is CSVDWLADQETQYF.

This chain links TRBV29-1 with TRBJ2-1; TCRdb's D gene call, TRBD1, goes unchecked for lack of DNA. CDR3 length: 12 amino acids. Germline CDR1 and CDR2: SQVTM and ANQGSEA. The CDR3 is CSVEMGQPLEFF.

The chain combines TRBV20-1 with TRBJ2-1. This CDR3 region has 16 residues. CDR1 DFQATT and CDR2 SNEGSKA come from the germline V gene (reference sequence). CDR3 sequence: CSARDSWTSSYNEQFF.

The V and J genes are TRBV18 and TRBJ1-1. The CDR3 sequence is 15 residues long. In germline, CDR1 is KGHSH, CDR2 LQKENI. CDR3 sequence: CASSPRHVWGFEAFF.

The chain employs TRBV12-3 or TRBV12-4 and TRBJ1-2; TCRdb picks TRBD1, but there is no DNA to check that call. The length of the CDR3 is 13 residues. The CDR3 sequence: CASSFSGAGGYTF.

The chain carries TRBV12-3 or TRBV12-4 and TRBJ2-2; with no DNA, the TCRdb D assignment of TRBD1 cannot be verified. This CDR3 contains 13 residues. This chain's CDR3 is CANMKGGIGELFF.

This sequence joins TRBV7-3 and TRBJ2-6; TCRdb reports TRBD2, a call that lacks DNA to check it against. CDR1 and CDR2 (germline): SGHTA, FQGTGA. CDR3 length: 16 residues. The CDR3 spells CASSDWTSSGANVLTF.

This chain connects TRBV2 to TRBJ2-1; no DNA is available, so the TRBD2 call from TCRdb remains unchecked. CDR1 SNHLY and CDR2 FYNNEI come from the germline V gene. The CDR3 consists of 15 residues. The CDR3 sequence is CASNLGLAGVGEQFF.

The V gene is TRBV25-1, the J gene TRBJ2-2; the D gene TCRdb calls, TRBD2, cannot be checked with no DNA. There are 15 residues in the CDR3. Germline assignment: CDR1 MGHDK and CDR2 SYGVNS. CDR3: CASGLAGGNTGELFF.

V gene TRBV5-1 combines with J gene TRBJ2-1; TCRdb designates TRBD1, a call that cannot be tested without DNA. This CDR3 is built from 11 residues. The germline gives CDR1 SGHRS, CDR2 YFSETQ. The CDR3 loop reads CASSLTGVLFF.

J is TRBJ2-1 and V is TRBV3-1; as DNA is missing, the TRBD1 call by TCRdb cannot be tested. There are 16 residues in the CDR3. Germline loops: CDR1 LGHDT, CDR2 YNNKEL (reference sequence). Here the CDR3 reads CASSPRGGRAYNEQFF.